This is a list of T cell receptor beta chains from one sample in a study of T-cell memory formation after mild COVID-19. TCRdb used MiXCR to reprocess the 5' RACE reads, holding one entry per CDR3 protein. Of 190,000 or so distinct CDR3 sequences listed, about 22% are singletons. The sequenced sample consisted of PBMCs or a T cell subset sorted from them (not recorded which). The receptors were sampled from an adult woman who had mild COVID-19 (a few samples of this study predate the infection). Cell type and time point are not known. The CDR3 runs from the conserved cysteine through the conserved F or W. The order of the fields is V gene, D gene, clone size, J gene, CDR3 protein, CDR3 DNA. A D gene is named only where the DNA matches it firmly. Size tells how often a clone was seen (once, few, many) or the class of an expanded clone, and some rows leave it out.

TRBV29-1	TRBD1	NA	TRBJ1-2	CSAKSTTGGAGYTF	TGCAGCGCGAAATCCACAACAGGGGGGGCTGGCTACACCTTC
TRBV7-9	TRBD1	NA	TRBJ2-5	CASSHDREGDQYF	TGTGCCAGCAGCCACGACAGGGAAGGTGACCAGTACTTC
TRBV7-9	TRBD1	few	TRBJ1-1	CASSLADRVGTEAFF	TGTGCCAGCAGCTTAGCGGACAGGGTGGGCACTGAAGCTTTCTTT
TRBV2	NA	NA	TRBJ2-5	CATRAGRGQETQYF	TGTGCCACCCGGGCGGGAAGGGGCCAAGAGACCCAGTACTTC
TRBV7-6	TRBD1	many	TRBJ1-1	CASSLTEQGDTEAFF	TGTGCCAGCAGCTTAACCGAGCAGGGGGACACTGAAGCTTTCTTT
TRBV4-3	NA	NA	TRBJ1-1	CASSQGGRDTEAFF	TGCGCCAGCAGCCAGGGGGGGCGGGACACTGAAGCTTTCTTT
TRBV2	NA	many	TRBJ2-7	CATQGGVNYEQYF	TGTGCCACACAGGGAGGTGTCAACTACGAGCAGTACTTC
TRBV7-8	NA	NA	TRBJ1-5	CASSEGPGNSNQPQHF	TGTGCCAGCAGCGAAGGGCCAGGGAATAGCAATCAGCCCCAGCATTTT
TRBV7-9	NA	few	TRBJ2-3	CASRIGSTDTQYF	TGTGCCAGCAGGATAGGGAGCACAGATACGCAGTATTTT
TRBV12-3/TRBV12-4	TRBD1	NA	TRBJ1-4	CASSPPRDSSNEKLFF	TGTGCCAGCAGTCCCCCCCGGGACAGCTCTAATGAAAAACTGTTTTTT
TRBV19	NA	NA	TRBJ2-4	CASEEAPGAKNIQYF	TGTGCCAGTGAGGAGGCCCCGGGAGCCAAAAACATTCAGTACTTC
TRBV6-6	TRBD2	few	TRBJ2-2	CASSNPGLVTGELFF	TGTGCCAGCAGCAATCCGGGACTAGTGACCGGGGAGCTGTTTTTT
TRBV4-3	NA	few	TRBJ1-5	CASSQDNTITWDQPQHF	TGCGCCAGCAGCCAAGATAACACAATCACCTGGGATCAGCCCCAGCATTTT
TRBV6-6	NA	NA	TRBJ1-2	CASITGSGYYGYTF	TGTGCCAGCATAACCGGGAGCGGATACTATGGCTACACCTTC
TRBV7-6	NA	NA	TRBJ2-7	CASSPHRDYEQYF	TGTGCCAGCAGCCCCCACCGGGACTACGAGCAGTACTTC
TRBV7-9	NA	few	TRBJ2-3	CASSFGGLSTDTQYF	TGTGCCAGCAGCTTCGGGGGGCTGAGCACAGATACGCAGTATTTT
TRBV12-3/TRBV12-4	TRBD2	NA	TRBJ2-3	CASNSGGEADTQYF	TGTGCCAGCAACTCGGGGGGTGAGGCAGATACGCAGTATTTT
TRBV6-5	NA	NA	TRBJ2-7	CASSYSFGYEQYF	TGTGCCAGCAGTTACTCGTTCGGCTACGAGCAGTACTTC
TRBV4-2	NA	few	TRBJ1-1	CASSREQLTNTEAFF	TGTGCCAGCAGCCGGGAACAGTTAACGAACACTGAAGCTTTCTTT
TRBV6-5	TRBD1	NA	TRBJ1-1	CASRYRGDTEAFF	TGTGCCAGCAGGTACAGGGGGGACACTGAAGCTTTCTTT
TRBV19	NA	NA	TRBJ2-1	CASSIGAGSEQFF	TGTGCCAGTAGTATTGGGGCGGGTTCTGAGCAGTTCTTC
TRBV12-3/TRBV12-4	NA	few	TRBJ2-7	CASSWGSYEQYF	TGTGCCAGCAGTTGGGGGTCCTACGAGCAGTACTTC
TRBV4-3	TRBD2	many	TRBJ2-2	CASSQKRSLSLAVTGELFF	TGCGCCAGCAGCCAGAAAAGGTCTTTATCACTAGCGGTCACCGGGGAGCTGTTTTTT
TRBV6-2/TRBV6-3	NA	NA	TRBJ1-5	CASSYVTPNQPQHF	TGTGCCAGCAGTTACGTGACTCCCAATCAGCCCCAGCATTTT
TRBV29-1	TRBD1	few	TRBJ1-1	CSVEVQGLAFF	TGCAGCGTTGAAGTACAGGGGCTAGCTTTCTTT
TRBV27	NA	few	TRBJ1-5	CASSLYAPYSNQPQHF	TGTGCCAGCAGTTTGTATGCCCCGTATAGCAATCAGCCCCAGCATTTT
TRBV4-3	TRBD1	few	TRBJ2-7	CASSHGTDYTYEQYF	TGCGCCAGCAGCCACGGGACAGACTACACCTACGAGCAGTACTTC
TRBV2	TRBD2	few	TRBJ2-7	CASSEYGTSGSYEQYF	TGTGCCAGCAGTGAATATGGGACTAGCGGCTCCTACGAGCAGTACTTC
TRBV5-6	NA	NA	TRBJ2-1	CASSSVGYYNEQFF	TGTGCCAGCAGCTCCGTTGGGTATTACAATGAGCAGTTCTTC
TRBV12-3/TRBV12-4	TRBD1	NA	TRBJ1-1	CASSLETGWGNTEAFF	TGTGCCAGCAGTTTAGAGACAGGGTGGGGGAACACTGAAGCTTTCTTT
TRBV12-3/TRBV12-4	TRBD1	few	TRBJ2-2	CASSWDRGNTGELFF	TGTGCCAGCAGTTGGGACAGGGGGAACACCGGGGAGCTGTTTTTT
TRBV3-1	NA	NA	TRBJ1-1	CASSRTGSEAFF	TGTGCCAGCAGCCGAACGGGATCAGAAGCTTTCTTT
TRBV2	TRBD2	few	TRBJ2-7	CASRGTSGNGEQYF	TGTGCCAGCAGGGGGACTAGCGGGAATGGAGAGCAGTACTTC
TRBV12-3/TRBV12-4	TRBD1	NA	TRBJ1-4	CASSQDREAPLF	TGTGCCAGCAGTCAAGACAGGGAGGCCCCGCTTTTT
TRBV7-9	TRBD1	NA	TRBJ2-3	CASSRPGTATDTQYF	TGTGCCAGCAGTAGACCTGGGACAGCCACAGATACGCAGTATTTT
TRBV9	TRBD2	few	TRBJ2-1	CASSVVTGGQNEQFF	TGTGCCAGCAGCGTAGTTACGGGGGGGCAGAATGAGCAGTTCTTC
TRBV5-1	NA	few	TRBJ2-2	CASSLAGNTGELFF	TGCGCCAGCAGCTTGGCCGGCAACACCGGGGAGCTGTTTTTT